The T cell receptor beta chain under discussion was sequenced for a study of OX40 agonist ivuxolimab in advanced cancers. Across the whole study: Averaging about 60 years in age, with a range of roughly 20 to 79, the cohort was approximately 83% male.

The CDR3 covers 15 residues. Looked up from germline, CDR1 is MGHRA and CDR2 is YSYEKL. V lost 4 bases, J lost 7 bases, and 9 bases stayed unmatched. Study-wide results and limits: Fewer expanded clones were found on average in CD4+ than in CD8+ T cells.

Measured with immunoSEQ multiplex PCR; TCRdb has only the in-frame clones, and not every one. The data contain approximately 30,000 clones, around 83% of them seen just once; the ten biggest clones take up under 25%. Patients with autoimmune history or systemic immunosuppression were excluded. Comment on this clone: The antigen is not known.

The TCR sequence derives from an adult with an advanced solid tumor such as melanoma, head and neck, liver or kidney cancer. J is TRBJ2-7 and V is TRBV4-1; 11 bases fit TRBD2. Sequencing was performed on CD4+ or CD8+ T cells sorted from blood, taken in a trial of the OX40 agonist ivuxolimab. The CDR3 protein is CASSLRLAGSREQYF. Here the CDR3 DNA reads TGCGCCAGCAGCCTTCGACTAGCGGGGAGCAGGGAGCAGTACTTC.